This entry lists 32 T cell receptor beta chains sequenced from one sample in a study of early T cells in non-severe SARS-CoV-2 infection. TCRdb passed the 5' RACE reads through MiXCR, listing each CDR3 protein once. The data contain approximately 64,000 distinct CDR3 sequences, 4% to 5.5% of them singletons. Sequences were obtained from whole blood. The origin of the receptors is an adult who was a healthcare worker with PCR-confirmed SARS-CoV-2 infection or an uninfected control (not recorded which).

Ten or more counts support this clonotype. The V gene is TRBV24-1, the J gene TRBJ2-5; maybe TRBD2 (5 bases). Looked up from germline, CDR1 is KGHDR and CDR2 is SFDVKD. CDR3 size: 12 residues. Trimming removed 6 bases from V and 3 bases from J, with 7 bases in between. This CDR3 reads CATSSGEETQYF. CDR3 DNA sequence: TGTGCCACCAGTTCCGGGGAAGAGACCCAGTACTTC.

This clonotype appeared many times. V and J are TRBV4-2 and TRBJ2-1; 8 positions agree with TRBD2. V trimming: 4 bases; J trimming: 13 bases; junction bases outside the gene matches: 15. CDR3 size: 15 residues. Germline-derived CDR1 and CDR2 are LGHNA and YNFKEQ. CDR3 coding DNA: TGTGCCAGCAGCCCATCTGGTGGGACTAGTGAAATACAGTTCTTC. It translates to CASSPSGGTSEIQFF.

This clonotype was detected ten times or more. The chain links TRBV28 to TRBJ1-4, with TRBD1 matching 9 bases. J gave up 8 bases and V 5 bases, and 9 bases lay outside the gene matches. The CDR3 is made up of 15 amino acids. The germline V gene encodes CDR1 MDHEN and CDR2 SYDVKM. CDR3 DNA: TGTGCCAGCAGTCCCGAACAGGGGGCTAGGGAAAAACTGTTTTTT. It yields the protein CASSPEQGAREKLFF. The variable domain in full, completed from reference TRBV28 and TRBJ1-4, reads DVKVTQSSRYLVKRTGEKVFLECVQDMDHENMFWYRQDPGLGLRLIYFSYDVKMKEKGDIPEGYSVSREKKERFSLILESASTNQTSMYLCASSPEQGAREKLFFGSGTQLSVL.

This clonotype was found many times. The chain couples TRBV5-1 to TRBJ1-1; a possible D gene is TRBD1 (5 bases). V was trimmed by 0 bases and J by 5 bases, leaving 8 bases between them. There are 13 residues in the CDR3. Germline lookup yields CDR1 SGHRS and CDR2 YFSETQ. The DNA for the CDR3 is TGCGCCAGCAGCTTGGGACAGCAAACTGAAGCTTTCTTT. The encoded protein is CASSLGQQTEAFF. Based on the CDR3 plus reference TRBV5-1 and TRBJ1-1, the full variable domain is KAGVTQTPRYLIKTRGQQVTLSCSPISGHRSVSWYQQTPGQGLQFLFEYFSETQRNKGNFPGRFSGRQFSNSRSEMNVSTLELGDSALYLCASSLGQQTEAFFGQGTRLTVV.

This clonotype was counted only a few times. The chain combines TRBV7-9 with TRBJ1-2; D might be TRBD1 (6 bases). The CDR3 is 13 amino acids. CDR1 is SEHNR, CDR2 FQNEAQ, per germline (reference sequence). Trimming cost V 5 bases and J 2 bases, with 9 bases left between them. The CDR3 spells CASSAGQNYGYTF. For the CDR3, the DNA is TGTGCCAGCAGCGCCGGACAGAACTATGGCTACACCTTC.

The V call is TRBV24-1, the J call TRBJ2-7, with D perhaps TRBD2 (6 bases). The CDR3 sequence is 15 residues long. Germline V gene sequence: CDR1 KGHDR, CDR2 SFDVKD. The V end lost 1 base, the J end lost 2 bases, and 11 bases lay between the germline ends. CDR3 nucleotide sequence: TGTGCCACCAGTGATTTTGTGACTAGGCCCTACGAGCAGTACTTC. Translating it yields CATSDFVTRPYEQYF.

This clonotype counts as medium-sized. Compared with germline, one end of the junction differs, possibly owing to a read error. J is TRBJ2-1 and V is TRBV14, with TRBD2 identical over 11 bases. CDR1 and CDR2 from the germline V gene are SGHDN and FVKESK. The CDR3 has 12 amino acids. CDR3 DNA sequence: TGTGCCAGCAGCCTGACTAGCGGGGATTTGTCCTTC. The encoded protein is CASSLTSGDLSF.

In its sample, this clonotype was seen many times. The chain joins TRBV15 to TRBJ2-3; the D is unclear. This CDR3 spans 16 amino acids. Per the germline V gene, CDR1 is LNHNV and CDR2 is YYDKDF (reference sequence). V was trimmed by 2 bases and J by 0 bases, leaving 12 bases between them. The DNA for the CDR3 is TGTGCCACCAGCAGACGTATCAGCAGTAGCACAGATACGCAGTATTTT. Encoded protein: CATSRRISSSTDTQYF.

This clonotype was found many times. The V call is TRBV2, the J call TRBJ2-7, with TRBD2 matching over 10 bases. With 8 bases clipped from V and 7 bases from J, the junction kept 11 bases outside the gene matches. This CDR3 has 14 residues. CDR1 SNHLY and CDR2 FYNNEI come from the germline V gene. The CDR3 sequence: CASAALAGDREQYF. In nucleotides, the CDR3 is TGTGCCAGCGCCGCCCTAGCGGGAGATCGGGAGCAGTACTTC.

There are many counts of this clonotype. The genes are TRBV20-1 and TRBJ2-2; 7 positions match TRBD2. CDR1 is DFQATT, CDR2 SNEGSKA, per germline (reference sequence). V shed 5 bases, J shed 4 bases, and the junction held 4 bases outside the gene matches. This CDR3 has 13 amino acids. CDR3 region: CSAESGTTGELFF. The CDR3 DNA reads TGCAGTGCTGAAAGCGGGACCACCGGGGAGCTGTTTTTT.

This clonotype was observed a few times. The rearrangement uses TRBV5-1 and TRBJ2-1; weak D call: TRBD1 (6 bases). CDR3 length: 16 amino acids. Between the trimmed V and J ends, which lost 1 base and 4 bases, there was a span of 15 bases. CDR1 SGHRS and CDR2 YFSETQ come from the germline V gene. CDR3 in DNA: TGCGCCAGCAGCTTGACCGCTAGGGGGAATTACAATGAGCAGTTCTTC. Protein product: CASSLTARGNYNEQFF.

This clonotype was detected many times. V gene TRBV6-4 combines with J gene TRBJ2-3, with D unclear. The V gene lost 2 bases and the J gene lost 1 base, with 4 bases spanning the gap. CDR1 is MRHNA and CDR2 is SNTAGT in the germline V gene. CDR3 size: 13 residues. CDR3: CASSDAGTDTQYF. The CDR3 nucleotides read TGTGCCAGCAGTGACGCAGGCACAGATACGCAGTATTTT.

This clonotype was detected many times. The chain is built from TRBV9 and TRBJ2-3; weak D call: TRBD2 (5 bases). Germline CDR1 reads SGDLS; CDR2 reads YYNGEE. Trimming cost V 2 bases and J 3 bases, with 10 bases left between them. CDR3 length: 14 amino acids. This chain's CDR3 is CASSVDWRTDTQYF. In DNA, the CDR3 is TGTGCCAGCAGCGTGGACTGGAGGACAGATACGCAGTATTTT. The variable domain in full, completed from reference TRBV9 and TRBJ2-3, reads DSGVTQTPKHLITATGQRVTLRCSPRSGDLSVYWYQQSLDQGLQFLIQYYNGEERAKGNILERFSAQQFPDLHSELNLSSLELGDSALYFCASSVDWRTDTQYFGPGTRLTVL.

In this sample, this clonotype turned up many times. V is TRBV20-1 and J is TRBJ1-6; 8 bases are a match to TRBD1. Germline CDR1 DFQATT, CDR2 SNEGSKA (reference sequence). CDR3 size: 14 residues. The J segment lost 7 bases and the V segment lost 5 bases, leaving 7 bases of the junction unmatched. The CDR3 loop reads CSAGQGIDNSPLHF. CDR3 nucleotide sequence: TGCAGTGCTGGACAGGGAATCGACAATTCACCCCTCCACTTT.

The table lists this clonotype with many counts. This chain uses TRBV7-9 with TRBJ2-7, with TRBD2 identical over 14 bases. Germline values: CDR1 SEHNR, CDR2 FQNEAQ (reference sequence). CDR3 length equals 15 residues. This CDR3 is CASSTGLAGVEPVFV. CDR3 nucleotide sequence: TGTGCCAGCAGCACGGGACTAGCGGGGGTAGAGCCAGTATTCGTC.

This clonotype occurred many times. The chain combines TRBV5-1 with TRBJ1-2; D gene uncertain. Germline CDR1 and CDR2: SGHRS and YFSETQ. This CDR3 has 13 amino acids. V lost 2 bases and J lost 4, with 9 bases in between. In DNA, the CDR3 is TGCGCCAGCAGCTTAAGGAGGGCCTATGGCTACACCTTC. Encoded protein: CASSLRRAYGYTF.

This clonotype has at least ten counts. V and J are TRBV7-9 and TRBJ1-1; D uncertain. V was clipped by 6 bases and J by 0 bases, with 8 bases between them. Germline lookup yields CDR1 SEHNR and CDR2 FQNEAQ (reference sequence). The CDR3 is 13 amino acids. The CDR3 nucleotides read TGTGCCAGCAGTAGGCAGATGAACACTGAAGCTTTCTTT. Protein product: CASSRQMNTEAFF.

This rearrangement joins TRBV12-3 or TRBV12-4 to TRBJ1-3; D not resolved. V lost 1 base and J lost 0, with 7 bases in between. The CDR3 loop spans 15 amino acids. CDR3 loop: CASSLGALSGNTIYF. The DNA of the CDR3 is TGTGCCAGCAGTTTAGGGGCCCTCTCTGGAAACACCATATATTTT.

In this sample, this clonotype is medium-sized. The chain carries TRBV10-2 and TRBJ1-1, with a possible D match to TRBD1 (6 bases). Trimming shortened V by 3 bases and J by 5 bases, and 7 bases separated the two germline ends. The CDR3 runs 12 residues. Germline V CDR1 and CDR2: WSHSY, SAAADI. CDR3 DNA: TGCGCCAGCAGTGAAGGGGGAACTGAAGCTTTCTTT. Translation: CASSEGGTEAFF.

Regarding this clonotype: A read error is possible here, since a much larger clone lies one base away. The V and J genes are TRBV12-3 or TRBV12-4 and TRBJ1-2; possibly TRBD1 for D (6 bases). The CDR3 has 16 residues. This chain's CDR3 is CASSQGGQFFNYGHTF. CDR3 sequence (DNA): TGTGCCAGCAGTCAGGGAGGACAGTTCTTTAACTATGGCCACACCTTC.

This clonotype was seen ten or more times. The CDR3 DNA follows: TGCAGTGCTAGAGATTGGACGGAGAATGAAAAACTGTTTTTT. This translates into CSARDWTENEKLFF. The chain couples TRBV20-1 to TRBJ1-4; D ambiguous. The length of the CDR3 is 14 residues. V was shortened by 0 bases and J by 5 bases, with 10 bases between the two germline ends. CDR1 DFQATT and CDR2 SNEGSKA come from the germline V gene (reference sequence).

This clonotype has a count of ten or more. This rearrangement joins TRBV6-6 to TRBJ1-3; D is ambiguous. This CDR3 region has 12 residues. Trimming removed 6 bases at V and 8 bases at J, with 11 bases between. CDR1 MNHNY and CDR2 SVGAGI come from the germline V gene (reference sequence). This CDR3 reads CASRLTKDTIYF. As DNA, the CDR3 is TGTGCCAGCAGGTTGACGAAAGACACCATATATTTT.

This clonotype was seen repeatedly, ten times or more. The chain joins TRBV4-2 to TRBJ1-2; D uncertain. Germline V gives CDR1 LGHNA, CDR2 YNFKEQ. Trimming shortened V by 0 bases and J by 8 bases, and 13 bases separated the two germline ends. The CDR3 covers 14 residues. In DNA form, the CDR3 reads TGTGCCAGCAGCCAAGATTTTGAGGGTTGGGGCTACACCTTC. It encodes CASSQDFEGWGYTF.

This clonotype was recorded at least ten times. V gene TRBV7-2 combines with J gene TRBJ2-3, with D maybe TRBD2 (7 bases). This CDR3 has 16 residues. Germline V gene sequence: CDR1 SGHTA, CDR2 FQGNSA. Trimming stripped 5 bases from V and 0 bases from J, with 15 bases between. CDR3 DNA sequence: TGTGCCAGCAGCCCCGACAGGACTAGGAGCACAGATACGCAGTATTTT. It encodes CASSPDRTRSTDTQYF. Full variable domain (missing parts from reference TRBV7-2 and TRBJ2-3): GAGVSQSPSNKVTEKGKDVELRCDPISGHTALYWYRQSLGQGLEFLIYFQGNSAPDKSGLPSDRFSAERTGGSVSTLTIQRTQQEDSAVYLCASSPDRTRSTDTQYFGPGTRLTVL.

This clonotype was found a few times. The chain carries TRBV11-2 and TRBJ1-2, with D unresolved. V lost 1 base and J lost 4, with 10 bases in between. Germline loops: CDR1 SGHAT, CDR2 FQNNGV. The CDR3 totals 14 residues. CDR3 coding DNA: TGTGCCAGCAGCTTAGGGACTGAGCCCTATGGCTACACCTTC. Its translation is CASSLGTEPYGYTF. Drawing the rest from reference TRBV11-2 and TRBJ1-2, the complete variable domain is EAGVAQSPRYKIIEKRQSVAFWCNPISGHATLYWYQQILGQGPKLLIQFQNNGVVDDSQLPKDRFSAERLKGVDSTLKIQPAKLEDSAVYLCASSLGTEPYGYTFGSGTRLTVV.

This chain uses TRBV7-9 with TRBJ2-7; 9 bases are shared with TRBD1. Germline V gene lookup returns CDR1 SEHNR and CDR2 FQNEAQ (reference sequence). CDR3 length: 14 residues. V lost 1 base, J lost 4 bases, and 2 bases stayed unmatched. CDR3 nucleotide sequence: TGTGCCAGCAGCTTAGTGGACAGGGGATACGAGCAGTACTTC. Translated: CASSLVDRGYEQYF.

V is TRBV25-1 and J is TRBJ2-4; possible D gene TRBD1, 5 bases. Germline-derived CDR1 and CDR2 are MGHDK and SYGVNS. The CDR3 runs to 14 residues. Trimming removed 3 bases at V and 3 bases at J, with 9 bases between. CDR3 amino acids: CASSESGYKNIQYF. As DNA, the CDR3 is TGTGCCAGCAGTGAGTCAGGGTACAAAAACATTCAGTACTTC.

The sample holds many counts of this clonotype. The J gene is TRBJ1-3, the V gene TRBV12-3 or TRBV12-4; D is uncertain. The CDR3 consists of 14 residues. Trimming took off 2 bases at V and 4 bases at J, with 9 bases between the two ends. The CDR3 here is CASSLREAGNTIYF. CDR3 DNA sequence: TGTGCCAGCAGTTTAAGGGAGGCAGGAAACACCATATATTTT.

The chain recombines TRBV6-5 with TRBJ1-2, with D unclear. The CDR3 consists of 14 residues. V was cut by 6 bases and J by 8 bases, with 19 bases left in between. Germline values: CDR1 MNHEY, CDR2 SVGAGI. The CDR3 spells CASRPVAGSGGYTF. In DNA form, the CDR3 reads TGTGCCAGCAGACCCGTGGCGGGCAGCGGGGGCTACACCTTC.

This clonotype has at least ten counts. In DNA form, the CDR3 reads TGTGCCAGCAGGCCCCCACAGGGGGCGAATTCACCCCTCCACTTT. This translates into CASRPPQGANSPLHF. This chain joins TRBV2 and TRBJ1-6; 9 bases map to TRBD1. The V and J ends lost 6 bases and 7 bases, in that order; junction bases with no gene match: 7. Germline assignment: CDR1 SNHLY and CDR2 FYNNEI. The CDR3 sequence is 15 residues long.

In its sample, this clonotype was seen many times. The rearrangement uses TRBV7-9 and TRBJ1-1; D not certain. V gave up 1 base and J gave up 0 bases, with 3 bases separating them. There are 13 residues in the CDR3. Looked up from germline, CDR1 is SEHNR and CDR2 is FQNEAQ (reference sequence). The CDR3 region is CASSLEMNTEAFF. The CDR3, as DNA: TGTGCCAGCAGCTTAGAAATGAACACTGAAGCTTTCTTT. The entire variable domain, with the rest obtained from reference TRBV7-9 and TRBJ1-1, is as follows: DTGVSQNPRHKITKRGQNVTFRCDPISEHNRLYWYRQTLGQGPEFLTYFQNEAQLEKSRLLSDRFSAERPKGSFSTLEIQRTEQGDSAMYLCASSLEMNTEAFFGQGTRLTVV.

This clonotype was counted ten times or more. The chain joins TRBV6-5 to TRBJ2-7, with D possibly being TRBD1 or TRBD2 (5 bases each). V was cut by 0 bases and J by 7 bases, with 13 bases left in between. In germline, CDR1 is MNHEY, CDR2 SVGAGI. CDR3 length: 14 residues. CDR3: CASSYSWRAGEQYF. The CDR3 DNA is TGTGCCAGCAGTTACTCGTGGCGGGCAGGGGAGCAGTACTTC.